The 20 T cell receptor beta chains given below trace back to one sample, sequenced in a study of response to subunit inactivated influenza vaccine. From the RT-PCR reads, TCRdb called clonotypes with MiXCR, one entry per CDR3 protein. Among fewer than 400,000 distinct CDR3 sequences listed, about a fifth were seen once. Sequencing used PBMCs from blood, obtained 21 months after vaccination. The receptors were sampled from a man aged 50 to 69 who received an inactivated influenza vaccine.

V and J are TRBV20-1 and TRBJ2-1; D may be TRBD2 (6 bases). The germline V gene encodes CDR1 DFQATT and CDR2 SNEGSKA (reference sequence). V lost 4 bases, J lost 8 bases, and 15 bases lay in between. The CDR3 length is 13 residues. This CDR3 is CSAMGLGVDEQFF. As DNA, the CDR3 is TGCAGTGCTATGGGACTTGGGGTGGATGAGCAGTTCTTC.

This clonotype was counted a few times. The CDR3 region is CASSLNTGYEQYF. Here the CDR3 DNA reads TGTGCCAGCAGCTTAAACACTGGCTACGAGCAGTACTTC. The gene calls are TRBV7-9 and TRBJ2-7; D unresolved. With 2 bases removed from V and 3 bases from J, the gap between germline ends came to 8 bases. This CDR3 comprises 13 residues. CDR1 and CDR2 (germline): SEHNR, FQNEAQ (reference sequence).

The chain has TRBV28 and TRBJ1-5; maybe TRBD1 (6 bases). CDR3 size: 16 residues. The germline V and J ends were trimmed by 3 bases and 1 base, with 13 bases remaining between them. From germline, CDR1 is MDHEN and CDR2 SYDVKM. The CDR3: CASSFVQGRSNQPQHF. CDR3 in DNA: TGTGCCAGCAGTTTCGTACAGGGACGGAGCAATCAGCCCCAGCATTTT.

This clonotype was counted between two and nine times. The chain uses TRBV20-1 and TRBJ2-1; TRBD2 agrees at 7 bases. The CDR3 sequence is 16 residues long. J lost 7 bases, V lost 0 bases, and 12 bases had no gene match. Germline-derived CDR1 and CDR2 are DFQATT and SNEGSKA (reference sequence). This chain's CDR3 is CSARDWKRGPKNEQFF. CDR3 sequence (DNA): TGCAGTGCTAGAGATTGGAAGCGGGGCCCGAAGAATGAGCAGTTCTTC.

The chain carries TRBV20-1 and TRBJ2-1; D gene uncertain. The CDR3 runs 13 residues. V gave up 0 bases and J gave up 4 bases, with 7 bases separating them. Germline-derived CDR1 and CDR2 are DFQATT and SNEGSKA (reference sequence). CDR3 in amino acids: CSARDSHYNEQFF. CDR3 nucleotides: TGCAGTGCTAGAGATAGTCATTACAATGAGCAGTTCTTC.

The V gene is TRBV20-1, the J gene TRBJ2-1; D may be TRBD1 (5 bases). Germline V gives CDR1 DFQATT, CDR2 SNEGSKA (reference sequence). This CDR3 is built from 16 residues. V was cut by 2 bases and J by 2 bases, with 16 bases left in between. The CDR3 nucleotides are TGCAGTGCTAGACCCGTGGCTGGGGCGACCTACAATGAGCAGTTCTTC. The encoded protein is CSARPVAGATYNEQFF.

There are a few counts of this clonotype. In DNA, the CDR3 is TGTGCCAGCAGTTTCGCGGGTACGGGTAATTCACCCCTCCACTTT. This encodes CASSFAGTGNSPLHF. V is TRBV28 and J is TRBJ1-6; D is uncertain. The germline CDR1 and CDR2 sequences are MDHEN and SYDVKM. V was trimmed by 3 bases and J by 6 bases, leaving 12 bases between them. The CDR3 is 15 amino acids.

This clonotype was seen only a few times. This chain joins TRBV20-1 and TRBJ2-7; 7 bases are a match to TRBD2. J was trimmed by 5 bases and V by 0 bases; bases with no gene match: 10. The CDR3 covers 15 residues. CDR1 DFQATT and CDR2 SNEGSKA come from the germline V gene (reference sequence). CDR3: CSARDDRRESDEQYF. The CDR3 DNA follows: TGCAGTGCTAGAGATGATAGGCGGGAGTCGGACGAGCAGTACTTC.

This clonotype turned up a few times. The chain combines TRBV7-2 with TRBJ2-3; no clear D. The V and J ends lost 1 base and 5 bases respectively, with 7 bases between them. Germline V gene sequence: CDR1 SGHTA, CDR2 FQGNSA. CDR3 length: 13 residues. CDR3 bases: TGTGCCAGCAGCTTAGTTTGGTTAGATACGCAGTATTTT. It translates to CASSLVWLDTQYF.

Only a few counts were recorded for this clonotype. The chain employs TRBV3-1 and TRBJ1-2; the D gene is possibly TRBD1 (5 bases). The CDR3 runs 15 residues. Between the trimmed V and J ends, which lost 4 bases and 4 bases, there was a span of 16 bases. Germline CDR1 LGHDT, CDR2 YNNKEL (reference sequence). This CDR3 is CASSPSGQDVYGYTF. CDR3 nucleotide sequence: TGTGCCAGCAGCCCCTCGGGGCAGGACGTCTATGGCTACACCTTC. The full variable domain, in which reference TRBV3-1 and TRBJ1-2 provide the parts outside the CDR3, is DTAVSQTPKYLVTQMGNDKSIKCEQNLGHDTMYWYKQDSKKFLKIMFSYNNKELIINETVPNRFSPKSPDKAHLNLHINSLELGDSAVYFCASSPSGQDVYGYTFGSGTRLTVV.

There are a few counts of this clonotype. V and J are TRBV10-3 and TRBJ2-1; TRBD2 agrees at 9 bases. Trimming at V came to 8 bases and at J to 8 bases, leaving 13 bases not matched to a gene. CDR1 is ENHRY and CDR2 is SYGVKD in the germline V gene. CDR3 size: 15 residues. The CDR3 is CAIARLAGVNDEQFF. The CDR3 DNA follows: TGTGCCATCGCGCGATTAGCGGGAGTCAATGATGAGCAGTTCTTC.

This chain joins TRBV28 and TRBJ2-5, with D perhaps TRBD2 (5 bases). The CDR3 has 14 residues. V was shortened by 2 bases and J by 4 bases, with 11 bases between the two germline ends. Per the germline V gene, CDR1 is MDHEN and CDR2 is SYDVKM. CDR3 bases: TGTGCCAGCAGTTTACCAAGCGGAGGAGAGACCCAGTACTTC. It is translated as CASSLPSGGETQYF.

Only a few counts were recorded for this clonotype. CDR3 nucleotide sequence: TGTGCCAGCAGCCTCTTTACCGGGGGGCCTTCCTACAATGAGCAGTTCTTC. Its translation: CASSLFTGGPSYNEQFF. The gene calls are TRBV3-1 and TRBJ2-1; tentative D call: TRBD2 (7 bases). Trimming cost V 4 bases and J 1 base, with 17 bases left between them. This CDR3 has 17 amino acids. Germline loops: CDR1 LGHDT, CDR2 YNNKEL (reference sequence).

This clonotype was observed a few times. The chain is built from TRBV9 and TRBJ1-5, with a tentative D call TRBD1 (6 bases). The V gene's germline CDR1 is SGDLS and CDR2 YYNGEE. The CDR3 covers 14 residues. The ends were cut back, 3 bases at V and 3 bases at J, with 10 bases in the middle. The CDR3 is CASSGRQDNQPQHF. The CDR3 region has the DNA TGTGCCAGCAGCGGGAGACAGGACAATCAGCCCCAGCATTTT.

This chain joins TRBV24-1 and TRBJ2-3; TRBD2 is a possible D gene (6 bases). The CDR3 contains 15 residues. Germline CDR1 reads KGHDR; CDR2 reads SFDVKD. Trimming stripped 1 base from V and 4 bases from J, with 11 bases between. In nucleotides, the CDR3 is TGTGCCACCAGTGATTTCGGGGGAGCGGCAGATACGCAGTATTTT. Its protein product is CATSDFGGAADTQYF.

This clonotype appeared many times. The CDR3 spells CASSQWDTEGTEAFF. The CDR3 DNA is TGTGCCAGCAGCCAATGGGACACCGAGGGCACTGAAGCTTTCTTT. This sequence joins TRBV3-1 and TRBJ1-1; D possibly corresponds to TRBD1 (6 bases). CDR1 is LGHDT and CDR2 is YNNKEL in the germline V gene (reference sequence). V lost 2 bases, J lost 4 bases, and 14 bases lay in between. The CDR3 loop spans 15 amino acids.

V usage is TRBV6-2 or TRBV6-3 and J usage is TRBJ2-3; 9 nucleotides match TRBD2. In germline, CDR1 is MNHEY, CDR2 SVGEGT. This CDR3 has 16 amino acids. After removal of 2 bases from V and 5 bases from J, the junction contained 8 bases not matched to a gene. DNA for the CDR3: TGTGCCAGCAGTTACCCCCCTAGCGGGGTTATAGATACGCAGTATTTT. This encodes CASSYPPSGVIDTQYF.

This clonotype was detected many times. The DNA of the CDR3 is TGTGCCAGCAGCCTCGGGACTAGCGGATGGTATGAGCAGTTCTTC. Protein: CASSLGTSGWYEQFF. V and J are TRBV11-2 and TRBJ2-1; 11 nucleotides agree with TRBD2. J lost 8 bases, V lost 5 bases, and 8 bases had no gene match. Germline V gene data show CDR1 as SGHAT and CDR2 as FQNNGV. This CDR3 comprises 15 residues.

This clonotype was observed a few times. V usage is TRBV6-5 and J usage is TRBJ1-4; TRBD1 matches at 9 bases. The CDR3 loop spans 19 amino acids. Trimming cost V 0 bases and J 5 bases; bases outside gene matches: 13. Germline lookup yields CDR1 MNHEY and CDR2 SVGAGI. The CDR3 DNA reads TGTGCCAGCAGTTACTCACTCTCCGGGGACAGGGTGTCCAATGAAAAACTGTTTTTT. This sequence encodes CASSYSLSGDRVSNEKLFF.

In nucleotides, the CDR3 is TGCAGCGCCGGTAGCGGGGACAGATTCTACAATGAGCAGTTCTTC. The encoded protein is CSAGSGDRFYNEQFF. J is TRBJ2-1 and V is TRBV29-1; D is possibly TRBD2 (8 bases). Trimming removed 7 bases from V and 3 bases from J, with 19 bases in between. Germline CDR1 SQVTM, CDR2 ANQGSEA. The CDR3 consists of 15 residues.